Listed below are T cell receptor beta chains from one sample, sequenced in a study of blood T cells in healthy people across ages. TCRdb re-analysed the 5' RACE reads in MiXCR, keeping a single row per CDR3 protein. Of about 1.7 million distinct CDR3 sequences in the sample, roughly 27% were seen once. Input material: blood. Receptors were obtained from a woman aged 25 to 39 in good health. The CDR3 runs from the conserved cysteine through the conserved F or W. A D gene is named only where the DNA matches it firmly. Size values are once, few and many counts, or a class for expanded clones, and some rows have none.

.	.	TRBV5-1	TRBJ2-4	CASSLEWNKNIQYF	TGCGCCAGCAGCTTAGAGTGGAACAAAAACATTCAGTACTTC
TRBD2	few	TRBV14	TRBJ2-3	CASSPRGTSGGFGGSDTQYF	TGTGCCAGCAGCCCCCGGGGGACTAGCGGGGGCTTCGGAGGGTCAGATACGCAGTATTTT
.	few	TRBV20-1	TRBJ2-7	CSARDQAGSIYEQYF	TGCAGTGCTAGAGATCAGGCAGGGAGTATCTACGAGCAGTACTTC
TRBD2	.	TRBV27	TRBJ2-3	CASRPLGTSGGSDTQYF	TGTGCCAGCAGACCCCTCGGGACTAGCGGGGGTTCCGATACGCAGTATTTT
.	.	TRBV10-2	TRBJ2-7	CASSGTSPHEQYF	TGCGCCAGCAGTGGTACTAGTCCCCACGAGCAGTACTTC
.	.	TRBV29-1	TRBJ2-7	CSVGGGPASPYEQYF	TGCAGCGTTGGCGGAGGGCCGGCCTCTCCCTACGAGCAGTACTTC
TRBD2	.	TRBV7-2	TRBJ2-3	CASSALAGGLGNTQYF	TGTGCCAGCAGCGCGCTAGCGGGGGGGCTCGGAAATACGCAGTATTTT
.	.	TRBV5-5	TRBJ1-1	CASSSGDYTEAFF	TGTGCCAGCAGCTCGGGGGACTACACTGAAGCTTTCTTT
TRBD2	.	TRBV6-2/TRBV6-3	TRBJ2-5	CASSSQREGSGATQYF	TGTGCCAGCAGTTCTCAGCGGGAGGGGTCCGGAGCGACCCAGTACTTC
.	many	TRBV29-1	TRBJ1-2	CSVERQGLGGYTF	TGCAGCGTTGAACGGCAGGGTCTGGGTGGCTACACCTTC
TRBD1	many	TRBV6-4	TRBJ1-2	CASRETGTGGSGYTF	TGTGCCAGCAGAGAAACCGGGACAGGGGGCTCTGGCTACACCTTC
TRBD2	.	TRBV7-2	TRBJ2-7	CASSLVGSGFLYEQYF	TGTGCCAGCAGCTTAGTCGGTAGCGGGTTCCTCTACGAGCAGTACTTC
.	.	TRBV5-1	TRBJ2-2	CVSSLALGQGTGELFF	TGCGTCAGCAGCTTGGCCCTGGGGCAGGGCACCGGGGAGCTGTTTTTT
.	.	TRBV15	TRBJ2-7	CATSSADGGEQYF	TGTGCCACCAGCAGTGCCGACGGGGGCGAGCAGTACTTC
.	few	TRBV10-3	TRBJ2-3	CAIRAGAGLNTSISTDTQYF	TGTGCCATCAGGGCCGGGGCAGGGTTAAATACCTCTATTAGCACAGATACGCAGTATTTT
TRBD2	few	TRBV20-1	TRBJ2-5	CSARDFLAGGRRETQYF	TGCAGTGCTAGAGATTTTCTAGCGGGAGGTAGAAGGGAGACCCAGTACTTC
.	.	TRBV29-1	TRBJ1-1	CSVIDRKGEAFF	TGCAGCGTAATAGACAGAAAAGGTGAAGCTTTCTTT
.	many	TRBV29-1	TRBJ2-1	CSVALPSTNEQFF	TGCAGCGTCGCTCTACCTAGTACCAATGAGCAGTTCTTC
TRBD1	.	TRBV5-1	TRBJ2-3	CASSLVRQGSSDTQYF	TGCGCCAGCAGCTTGGTTCGACAGGGAAGCTCAGATACGCAGTATTTT
.	.	TRBV28	TRBJ1-1	CASSASVGVDTEAFF	TGTGCCAGCAGTGCGTCGGTGGGTGTTGACACTGAAGCTTTCTTT
.	few	TRBV7-2	TRBJ1-5	CASSLEGFANQPQHF	TGTGCCAGCAGCTTAGAGGGTTTTGCCAATCAGCCCCAGCATTTT
.	.	TRBV6-2/TRBV6-3	TRBJ1-6	CASSYSHYTRQASSYNSPLHF	TGTGCCAGCAGTTACTCCCACTATACCCGACAGGCGAGCTCCTATAATTCACCCCTCCACTTT
TRBD1	many	TRBV24-1	TRBJ1-5	CATSDPGGNQPQHF	TGTGCCACCAGTGATCCAGGGGGGAATCAGCCCCAGCATTTT
.	.	TRBV28	TRBJ1-2	CASRGIWGIGYGYTF	TGTGCCAGCAGGGGGATTTGGGGTATTGGGTATGGCTACACCTTC
.	few	TRBV4-1	TRBJ2-3	CASSQDGRWRTDTQYF	TGCGCCAGCAGCCAAGATGGGCGGTGGCGCACAGATACGCAGTATTTT
.	.	TRBV6-6	TRBJ2-4	CAGMISGEMEQYF	TGTGCCGGCATGATTTCAGGGGAAATGGAGCAGTACTTC
.	.	TRBV24-1	TRBJ2-7	CAIIRVPSWGPTGEQYF	TGTGCCATAATTAGGGTCCCCTCTTGGGGGCCCACAGGCGAGCAGTACTTC
.	many	TRBV5-6	TRBJ2-7	CASSQIRDNYEQYF	TGTGCCAGCAGCCAAATCCGGGACAACTACGAGCAGTACTTC
.	.	TRBV5-6	TRBJ2-2	CASSYDTGRGELFF	TGTGCCAGCAGTTACGATACAGGACGAGGGGAGCTGTTTTTT
.	few	TRBV5-1	TRBJ2-5	CASSLAVGAGETQYF	TGCGCCAGCAGCTTGGCCGTGGGGGCGGGCGAGACCCAGTACTTC
.	many	TRBV29-1	TRBJ1-4	CSVAGPATNEKLFF	TGCAGCGTTGCTGGGCCAGCAACTAATGAAAAACTGTTTTTT
.	many	TRBV7-2	TRBJ2-6	CASSLRFSGANVLTF	TGTGCCAGCAGCTTAAGGTTTTCTGGGGCCAACGTCCTGACTTTC
.	.	TRBV20-1	TRBJ2-7	CSARVRSAGEQYF	TGCAGTGCTAGAGTCAGATCAGCTGGCGAGCAGTACTTC
TRBD1	.	TRBV13	TRBJ2-7	CAGSLEGQGYEQYF	TGTGCCGGCAGCTTAGAGGGACAGGGCTACGAGCAGTACTTC
TRBD1	few	TRBV12-3/TRBV12-4	TRBJ2-2	CASSLGQVYTGELFF	TGTGCCAGCAGTCTGGGACAGGTTTACACCGGGGAGCTGTTTTTT
TRBD2	.	TRBV5-4	TRBJ2-4	CASSRSIGAAGDEQYF	TGTGCCAGCAGCCGCAGTATTGGGGCCGCGGGGGATGAGCAGTACTTC
.	.	TRBV18	TRBJ1-1	CASSLDSAENTEAFF	TGTGCCAGCTCACTGGACAGCGCCGAGAACACTGAAGCTTTCTTT
TRBD2	.	TRBV6-1	TRBJ2-3	CASSELSLAGGLTDTQYF	TGTGCCAGCAGCGAGCTCAGTCTAGCGGGGGGGTTAACAGATACGCAGTATTTT
TRBD2	many	TRBV11-2	TRBJ2-7	CASSSLGPSGRVIYEQYF	TGTGCCAGCAGCTCCCTGGGCCCTAGCGGGAGAGTTATCTACGAGCAGTACTTC
.	many	TRBV20-1	TRBJ2-4	CSASARPTQDIQYF	TGCAGTGCTAGCGCGAGACCGACTCAAGACATTCAGTACTTC
.	few	TRBV11-2	TRBJ2-4	CASSLVTSYKQYF	TGTGCCAGCAGCTTAGTAACCAGCTACAAGCAGTACTTC
.	.	TRBV2	TRBJ2-5	CASILGRYGETQYF	TGTGCCAGCATCCTAGGACGATACGGAGAGACCCAGTACTTC
TRBD2	.	TRBV7-8	TRBJ2-5	CASSGDWQETQYF	TGTGCCAGTAGCGGGGACTGGCAAGAGACCCAGTACTTC
.	.	TRBV5-4	TRBJ1-2	CASSLAKVTYGYTF	TGTGCCAGCAGCTTGGCAAAGGTTACCTATGGCTACACCTTC
.	few	TRBV12-3/TRBV12-4	TRBJ2-5	CASSGTPRETQYF	TGTGCCAGCAGTGGGACCCCTCGGGAGACCCAGTACTTC
TRBD2	many	TRBV20-1	TRBJ2-7	CSALLAGVSYEQYF	TGCAGTGCTCTTTTAGCGGGAGTTTCCTACGAGCAGTACTTC
TRBD1	.	TRBV14	TRBJ2-1	CASSNRDRVRNEQFF	TGTGCCAGCAGCAACCGGGACAGGGTTAGGAATGAGCAGTTCTTC